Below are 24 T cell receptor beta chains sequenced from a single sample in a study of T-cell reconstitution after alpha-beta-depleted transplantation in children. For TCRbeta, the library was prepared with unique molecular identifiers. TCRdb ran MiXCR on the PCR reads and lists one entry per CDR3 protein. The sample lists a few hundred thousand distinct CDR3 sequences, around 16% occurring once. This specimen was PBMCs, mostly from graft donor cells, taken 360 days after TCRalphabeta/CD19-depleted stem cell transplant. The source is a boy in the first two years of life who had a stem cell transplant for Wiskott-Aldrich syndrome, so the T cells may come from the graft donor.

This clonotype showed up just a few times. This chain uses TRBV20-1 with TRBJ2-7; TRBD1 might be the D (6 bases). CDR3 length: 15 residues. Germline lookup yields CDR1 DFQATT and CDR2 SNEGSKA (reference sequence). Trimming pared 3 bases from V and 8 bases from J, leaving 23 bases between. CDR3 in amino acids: CSARRPGQGLGKQYF. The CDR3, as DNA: TGCAGTGCTAGGAGGCCGGGACAAGGATTAGGAAAGCAGTACTTC.

CDR3 DNA: TGTGCCAGCTCACCACAGGGCAATTCCAACTATGGCTACACCTTC. It codes for CASSPQGNSNYGYTF. The chain combines TRBV18 with TRBJ1-2; D remains unclear. The germline V and J ends were trimmed by 1 base and 2 bases, with 11 bases remaining between them. The CDR3 contains 15 residues. CDR1 is KGHSH, CDR2 LQKENI, per germline. The full variable domain, with the rest looked up from reference TRBV18 and TRBJ1-2, is NAGVMQNPRHLVRRRGQEARLRCSPMKGHSHVYWYRQLPEEGLKFMVYLQKENIIDESGMPKERFSAEFPKEGPSILRIQQVVRGDSAAYFCASSPQGNSNYGYTFGSGTRLTVV.

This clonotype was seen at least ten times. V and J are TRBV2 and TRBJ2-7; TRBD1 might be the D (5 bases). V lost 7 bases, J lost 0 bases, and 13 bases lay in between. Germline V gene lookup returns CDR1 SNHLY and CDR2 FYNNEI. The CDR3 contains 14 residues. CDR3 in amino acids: CASTGQLPSYEQYF. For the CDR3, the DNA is TGTGCCAGCACCGGACAACTACCCTCCTACGAGCAGTACTTC.

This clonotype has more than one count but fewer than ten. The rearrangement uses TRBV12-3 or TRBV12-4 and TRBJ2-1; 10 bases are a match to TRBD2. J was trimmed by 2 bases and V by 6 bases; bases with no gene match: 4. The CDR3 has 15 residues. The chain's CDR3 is CASSPSGGAYNEQFF. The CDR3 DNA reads TGTGCCAGCAGCCCGAGCGGGGGGGCCTACAATGAGCAGTTCTTC.

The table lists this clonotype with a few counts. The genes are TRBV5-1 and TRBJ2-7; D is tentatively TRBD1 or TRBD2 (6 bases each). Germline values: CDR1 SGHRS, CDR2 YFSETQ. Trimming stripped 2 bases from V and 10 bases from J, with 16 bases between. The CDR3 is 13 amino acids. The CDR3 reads CASSFGGTGYQYF. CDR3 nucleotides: TGCGCCAGCAGCTTCGGGGGCACGGGCTACCAGTACTTC.

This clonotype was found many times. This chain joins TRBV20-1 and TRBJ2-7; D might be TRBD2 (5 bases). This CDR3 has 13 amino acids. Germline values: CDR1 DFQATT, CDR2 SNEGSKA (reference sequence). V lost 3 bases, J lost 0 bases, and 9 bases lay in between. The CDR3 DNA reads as TGCAGTGCTAGGGCAGGAGGCTCCTACGAGCAGTACTTC. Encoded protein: CSARAGGSYEQYF.

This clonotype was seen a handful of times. CDR3 DNA: TGTGCCAGCAGTGATCGCGGGGGGACAGATACGCAGTATTTT. This codes for CASSDRGGTDTQYF. The chain carries TRBV25-1 and TRBJ2-3, with 8 bases matching TRBD2. The CDR3 spans 14 residues. CDR1 and CDR2 from the germline V gene are MGHDK and SYGVNS. V gave up 3 bases and J gave up 3 bases; unmatched junction bases: 2.

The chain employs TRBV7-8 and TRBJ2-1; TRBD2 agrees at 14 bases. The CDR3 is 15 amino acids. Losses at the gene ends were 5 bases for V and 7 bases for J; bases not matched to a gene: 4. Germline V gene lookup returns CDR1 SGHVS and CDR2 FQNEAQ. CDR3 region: CASSPRTSGRNEQFF. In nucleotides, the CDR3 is TGTGCCAGCAGCCCAAGGACTAGCGGGAGGAATGAGCAGTTCTTC.

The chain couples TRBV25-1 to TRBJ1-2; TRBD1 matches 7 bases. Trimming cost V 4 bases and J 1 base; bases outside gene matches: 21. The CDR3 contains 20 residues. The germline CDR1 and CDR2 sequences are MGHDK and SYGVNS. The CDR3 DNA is TGTGCCAGCAGTGGGGCACCTCTCTCAGGGGGAGGCGGGCTTAACTATGGCTACACCTTC. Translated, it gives CASSGAPLSGGGGLNYGYTF.

The CDR3 bases are TGCGCCAGCATGTACAGCGCGAACACCGGGGAGCTGTTTTTT. Protein sequence: CASMYSANTGELFF. V usage is TRBV5-1 and J usage is TRBJ2-2, with D hard to call. CDR1 and CDR2 from the germline V gene are SGHRS and YFSETQ. The CDR3 runs 14 residues. V lost 6 bases and J 0 bases, leaving 9 bases between the germline ends.

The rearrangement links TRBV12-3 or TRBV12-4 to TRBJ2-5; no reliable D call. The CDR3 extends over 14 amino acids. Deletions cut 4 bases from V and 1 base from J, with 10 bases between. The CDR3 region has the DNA TGTGCCAGCAGTTCCCCGGACCTCCAAGAGACCCAGTACTTC. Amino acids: CASSSPDLQETQYF.

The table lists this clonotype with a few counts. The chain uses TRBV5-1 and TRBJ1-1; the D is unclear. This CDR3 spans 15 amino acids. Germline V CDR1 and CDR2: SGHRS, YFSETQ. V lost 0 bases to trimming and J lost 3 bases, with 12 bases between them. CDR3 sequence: CASSLAGPLDTEAFF. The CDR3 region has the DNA TGCGCCAGCAGCTTGGCCGGGCCTCTGGACACTGAAGCTTTCTTT.

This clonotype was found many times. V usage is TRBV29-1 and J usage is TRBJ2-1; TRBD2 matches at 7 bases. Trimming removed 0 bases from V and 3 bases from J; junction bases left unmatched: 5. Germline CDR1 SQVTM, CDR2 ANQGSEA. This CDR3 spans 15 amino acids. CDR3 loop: CSVEERGTGYNEQFF. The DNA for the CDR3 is TGCAGCGTTGAAGAGCGGGGGACGGGCTACAATGAGCAGTTCTTC.

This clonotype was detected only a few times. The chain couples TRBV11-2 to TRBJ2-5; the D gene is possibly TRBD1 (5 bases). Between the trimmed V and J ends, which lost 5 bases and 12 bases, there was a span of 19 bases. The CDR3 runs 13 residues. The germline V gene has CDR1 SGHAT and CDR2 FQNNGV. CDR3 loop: CASSQQVASPKYF. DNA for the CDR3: TGTGCCAGCAGCCAACAGGTTGCAAGTCCCAAGTACTTC. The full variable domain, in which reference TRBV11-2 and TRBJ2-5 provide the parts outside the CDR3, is EAGVAQSPRYKIIEKRQSVAFWCNPISGHATLYWYQQILGQGPKLLIQFQNNGVVDDSQLPKDRFSAERLKGVDSTLKIQPAKLEDSAVYLCASSQQVASPKYFGPGTRLLVL.

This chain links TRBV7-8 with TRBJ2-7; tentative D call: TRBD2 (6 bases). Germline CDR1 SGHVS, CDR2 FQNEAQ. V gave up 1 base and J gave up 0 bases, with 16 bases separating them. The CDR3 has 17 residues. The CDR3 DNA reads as TGTGCCAGCAGCTTAGGACTAGTCCCGATTAGCTCCTACGAGCAGTACTTC. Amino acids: CASSLGLVPISSYEQYF.

Here the CDR3 reads CASSLRRGPRETQYF. For the CDR3, the DNA is TGTGCCAGCAGCCTCCGAAGGGGGCCGAGGGAGACCCAGTACTTC. The V and J genes are TRBV7-9 and TRBJ2-5; 7 positions match TRBD1. The J segment lost 5 bases and the V segment lost 5 bases, leaving 11 bases of the junction unmatched. Germline V gene data show CDR1 as SEHNR and CDR2 as FQNEAQ (reference sequence). The CDR3 loop spans 15 amino acids.

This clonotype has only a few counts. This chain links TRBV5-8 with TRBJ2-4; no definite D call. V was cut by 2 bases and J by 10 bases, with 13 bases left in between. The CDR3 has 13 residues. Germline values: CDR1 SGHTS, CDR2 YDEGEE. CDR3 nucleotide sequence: TGTGCCAGCAGCTTCGCCCGTCGCGCAATTCAGTACTTC. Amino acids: CASSFARRAIQYF. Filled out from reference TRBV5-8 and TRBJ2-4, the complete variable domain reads EAGVTQSPTHLIKTRGQQATLRCSPISGHTSVYWYQQALGLGLQFLLWYDEGEERNRGNFPPRFSGRQFPNYSSELNVNALELEDSALYLCASSFARRAIQYFGAGTRLSVL.

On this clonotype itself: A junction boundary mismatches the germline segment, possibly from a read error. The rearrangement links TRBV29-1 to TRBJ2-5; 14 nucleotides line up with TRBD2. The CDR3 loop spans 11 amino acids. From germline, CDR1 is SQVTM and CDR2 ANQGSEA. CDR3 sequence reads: CSVRTSGRPVF. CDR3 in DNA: TGCAGCGTTCGGACTAGCGGGAGGCCAGTCTTC.

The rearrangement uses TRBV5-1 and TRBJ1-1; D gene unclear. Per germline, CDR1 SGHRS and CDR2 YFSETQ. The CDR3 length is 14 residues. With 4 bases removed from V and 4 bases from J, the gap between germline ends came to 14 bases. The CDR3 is CASSHGSAGTEAFF. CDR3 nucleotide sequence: TGCGCCAGCAGCCACGGGTCAGCGGGCACTGAAGCTTTCTTT.

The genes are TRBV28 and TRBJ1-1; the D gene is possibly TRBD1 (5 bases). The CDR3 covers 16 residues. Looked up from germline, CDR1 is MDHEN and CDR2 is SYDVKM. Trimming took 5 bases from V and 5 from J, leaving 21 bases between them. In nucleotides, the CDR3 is TGTGCCAGCAGTCTCGCAGGGCCCCCTAGGAGTACTGAAGCTTTCTTT. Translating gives CASSLAGPPRSTEAFF.

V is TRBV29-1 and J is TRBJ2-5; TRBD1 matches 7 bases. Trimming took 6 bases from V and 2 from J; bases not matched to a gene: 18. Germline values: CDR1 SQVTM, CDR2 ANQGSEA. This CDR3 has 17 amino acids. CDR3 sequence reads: CSVGDRKGFGGQETQYF. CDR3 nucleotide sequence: TGCAGCGTCGGGGACAGAAAGGGATTCGGCGGACAAGAGACCCAGTACTTC.

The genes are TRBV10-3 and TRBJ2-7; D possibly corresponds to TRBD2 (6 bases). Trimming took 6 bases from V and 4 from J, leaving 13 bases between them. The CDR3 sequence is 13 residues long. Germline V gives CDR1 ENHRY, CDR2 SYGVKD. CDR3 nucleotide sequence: TGTGCCATCAGGACTAGACTCCTATACGAGCAGTACTTC. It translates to CAIRTRLLYEQYF.

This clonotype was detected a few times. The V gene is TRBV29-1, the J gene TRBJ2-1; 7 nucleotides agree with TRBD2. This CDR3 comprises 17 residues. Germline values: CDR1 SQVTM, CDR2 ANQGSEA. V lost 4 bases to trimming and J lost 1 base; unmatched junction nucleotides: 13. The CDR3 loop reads CSVVRRDFGRSYNEQFF. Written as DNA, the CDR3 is TGCAGCGTTGTTCGGCGGGACTTCGGGAGGTCCTACAATGAGCAGTTCTTC.

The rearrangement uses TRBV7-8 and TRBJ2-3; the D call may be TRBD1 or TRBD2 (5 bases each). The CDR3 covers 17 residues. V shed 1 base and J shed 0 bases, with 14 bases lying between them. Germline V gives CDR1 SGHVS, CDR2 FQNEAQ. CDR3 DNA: TGTGCCAGCAGCTTAGAGGGGTGGTGGACTAGCACAGATACGCAGTATTTT. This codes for CASSLEGWWTSTDTQYF.